The present TCR beta chain was sequenced within a study of blood T cell repertoires in COVID-19. Authors' analysis steps: Reference gene primer amplification yielded estimated nucleated cell counts. Some clones are missing from TCRdb's copy, which holds only in-frame ones; the method was immunoSEQ multiplex PCR. D and trimming come from the DNA, and the V and J calls and clone size come from that table. The table includes approximately 290,000 clones, about 90% detected once. Sequencing was carried out using PBMCs or T cells enriched from blood (not recorded which). The sequence was collected from a woman between 18 and 29 years old with acute COVID-19.

The CDR3 nucleotides are TGTGCCAGCAGAGGACAGGGGGCGCGGGGGGACTATGGCTACACCTTC. Protein product: CASRGQGARGDYGYTF. V is TRBV28 and J is TRBJ1-2; 11 bases agree with TRBD1. With V trimmed by 6 bases and J by 3 bases, 9 bases remained unmatched. Germline V gives CDR1 MDHEN, CDR2 SYDVKM. CDR3 size: 16 residues.